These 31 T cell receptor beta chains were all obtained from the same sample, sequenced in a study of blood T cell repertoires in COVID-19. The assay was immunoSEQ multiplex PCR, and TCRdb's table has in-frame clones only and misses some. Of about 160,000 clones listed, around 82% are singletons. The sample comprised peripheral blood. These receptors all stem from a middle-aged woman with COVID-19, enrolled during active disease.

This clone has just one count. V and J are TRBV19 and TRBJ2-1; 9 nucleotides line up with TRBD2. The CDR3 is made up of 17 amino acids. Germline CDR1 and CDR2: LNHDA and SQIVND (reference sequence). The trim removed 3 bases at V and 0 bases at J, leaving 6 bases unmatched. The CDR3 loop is CASSMMSSGISYNEQFF. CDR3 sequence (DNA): TGTGCCAGTAGTATGATGTCTAGCGGGATCTCCTACAATGAGCAGTTCTTC.

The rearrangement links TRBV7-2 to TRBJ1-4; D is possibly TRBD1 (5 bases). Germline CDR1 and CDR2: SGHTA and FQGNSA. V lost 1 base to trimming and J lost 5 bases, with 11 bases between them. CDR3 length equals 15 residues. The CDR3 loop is CASSLVTALNEKLFF. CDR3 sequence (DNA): TGTGCCAGCAGCTTAGTGACAGCTCTGAATGAAAAACTGTTTTTT.

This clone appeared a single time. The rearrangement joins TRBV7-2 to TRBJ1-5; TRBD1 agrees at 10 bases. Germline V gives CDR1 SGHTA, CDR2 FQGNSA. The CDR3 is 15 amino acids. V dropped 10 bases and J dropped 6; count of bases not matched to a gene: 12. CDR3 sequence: CAKEAPGQGGQPQHF. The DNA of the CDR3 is TGTGCCAAAGAGGCCCCCGGACAGGGGGGTCAGCCCCAGCATTTT. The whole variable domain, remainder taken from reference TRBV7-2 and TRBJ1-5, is GAGVSQSPSNKVTEKGKDVELRCDPISGHTALYWYRQSLGQGLEFLIYFQGNSAPDKSGLPSDRFSAERTGGSVSTLTIQRTQQEDSAVYLCAKEAPGQGGQPQHFGDGTRLSIL.

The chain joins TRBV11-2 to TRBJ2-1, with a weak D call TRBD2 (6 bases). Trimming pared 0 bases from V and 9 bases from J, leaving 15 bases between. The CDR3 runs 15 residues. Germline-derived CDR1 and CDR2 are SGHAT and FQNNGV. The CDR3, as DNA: TGTGCCAGCAGCTTAGATTGGGCAGGGCGGGGTGAGCAGTTCTTC. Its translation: CASSLDWAGRGEQFF.

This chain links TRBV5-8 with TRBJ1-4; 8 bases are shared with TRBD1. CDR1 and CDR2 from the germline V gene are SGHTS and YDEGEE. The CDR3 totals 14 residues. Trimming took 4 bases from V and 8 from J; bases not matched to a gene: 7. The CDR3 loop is CASSLGQGREKLFF. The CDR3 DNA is TGTGCCAGCAGCCTCGGACAGGGTAGAGAAAAACTGTTTTTT.

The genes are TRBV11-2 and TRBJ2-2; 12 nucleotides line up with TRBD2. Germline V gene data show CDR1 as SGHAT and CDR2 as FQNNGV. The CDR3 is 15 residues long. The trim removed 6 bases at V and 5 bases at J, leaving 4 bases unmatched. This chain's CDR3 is CASRGLAGRTGELFF. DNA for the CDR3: TGTGCCAGCAGAGGACTAGCGGGAAGGACCGGGGAGCTGTTTTTT.

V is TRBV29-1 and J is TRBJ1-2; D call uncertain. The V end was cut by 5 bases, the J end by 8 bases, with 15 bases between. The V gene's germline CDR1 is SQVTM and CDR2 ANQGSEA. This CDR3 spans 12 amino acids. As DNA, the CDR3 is TGCAGCGTTTACCTTGCAAGAGAGGGCTACACCTTC. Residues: CSVYLAREGYTF.

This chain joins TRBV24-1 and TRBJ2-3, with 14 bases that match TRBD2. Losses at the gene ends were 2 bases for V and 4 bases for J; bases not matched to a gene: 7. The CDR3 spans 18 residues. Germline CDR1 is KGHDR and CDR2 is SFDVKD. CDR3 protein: CATSDSLGLAGASDTQYF. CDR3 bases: TGTGCCACCAGTGATTCCCTGGGACTAGCGGGAGCCTCAGATACGCAGTATTTT.

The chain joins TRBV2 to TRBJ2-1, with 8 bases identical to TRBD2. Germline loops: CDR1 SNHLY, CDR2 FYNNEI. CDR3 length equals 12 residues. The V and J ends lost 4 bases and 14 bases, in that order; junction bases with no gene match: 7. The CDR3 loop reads CASSGTGTRKFF. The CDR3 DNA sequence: TGTGCCAGCAGTGGGACCGGGACTAGGAAGTTCTTC.

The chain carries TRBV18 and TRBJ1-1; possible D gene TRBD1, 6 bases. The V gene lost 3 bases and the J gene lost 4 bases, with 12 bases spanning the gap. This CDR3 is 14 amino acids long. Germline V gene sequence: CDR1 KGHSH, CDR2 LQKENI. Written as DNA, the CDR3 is TGTGCCAGCTCACCCAGAGGGGGTGGCACTGAAGCTTTCTTT. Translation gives CASSPRGGGTEAFF.

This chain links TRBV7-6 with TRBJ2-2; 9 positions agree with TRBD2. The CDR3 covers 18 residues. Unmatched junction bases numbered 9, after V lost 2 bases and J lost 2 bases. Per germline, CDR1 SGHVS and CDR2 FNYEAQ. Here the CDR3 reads CASSLRMGLAGNTGELFF. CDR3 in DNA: TGTGCCAGCAGCTTAAGGATGGGGCTAGCGGGAAACACCGGGGAGCTGTTTTTT.

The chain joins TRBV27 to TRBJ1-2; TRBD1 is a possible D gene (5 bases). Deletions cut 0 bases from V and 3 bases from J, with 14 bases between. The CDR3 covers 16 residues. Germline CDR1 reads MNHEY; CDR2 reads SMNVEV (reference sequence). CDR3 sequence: CASSLSQAGEDYGYTF. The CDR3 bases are TGTGCCAGCAGTTTATCGCAAGCGGGGGAGGACTATGGCTACACCTTC.

The CDR3 region is CASSLTGDSNQPQHF. CDR3 sequence (DNA): TGTGCCAGCTCGCTTACAGGCGATAGCAATCAGCCCCAGCATTTT. The chain has TRBV18 and TRBJ1-5; the D gene is possibly TRBD1 (5 bases). Deletions cut 6 bases from V and 0 bases from J, with 12 bases between. Germline CDR1 KGHSH, CDR2 LQKENI. CDR3 length: 15 amino acids.

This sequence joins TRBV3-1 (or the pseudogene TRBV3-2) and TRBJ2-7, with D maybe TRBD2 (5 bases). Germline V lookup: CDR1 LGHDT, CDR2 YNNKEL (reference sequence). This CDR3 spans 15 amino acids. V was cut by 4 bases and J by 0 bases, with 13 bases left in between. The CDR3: CASSPEGTSSYEQYF. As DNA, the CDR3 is TGTGCCAGCAGCCCCGAGGGTACGAGCTCCTACGAGCAGTACTTC.

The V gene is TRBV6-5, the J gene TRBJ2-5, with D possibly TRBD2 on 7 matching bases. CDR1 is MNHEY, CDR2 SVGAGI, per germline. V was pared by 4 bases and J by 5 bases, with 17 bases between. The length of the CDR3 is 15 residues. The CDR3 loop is CASSSPRGGSETQYF. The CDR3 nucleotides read TGTGCCAGCAGTTCGCCAAGGGGGGGCTCGGAGACCCAGTACTTC.

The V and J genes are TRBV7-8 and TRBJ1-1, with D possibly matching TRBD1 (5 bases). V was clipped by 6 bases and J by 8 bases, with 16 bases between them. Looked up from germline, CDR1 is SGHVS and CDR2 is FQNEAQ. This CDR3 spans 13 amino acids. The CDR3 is CASRPTGSSEAFF. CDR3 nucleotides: TGTGCCAGCAGACCAACAGGTTCCAGCGAAGCTTTCTTT.

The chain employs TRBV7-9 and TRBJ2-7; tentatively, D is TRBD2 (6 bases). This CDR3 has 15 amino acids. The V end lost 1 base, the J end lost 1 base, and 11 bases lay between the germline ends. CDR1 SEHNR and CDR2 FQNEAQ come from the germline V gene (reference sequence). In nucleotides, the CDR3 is TGTGCCAGCAGCTTAGTTGGTCGGGGGTCCTACGAGCAGTACTTC. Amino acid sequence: CASSLVGRGSYEQYF.

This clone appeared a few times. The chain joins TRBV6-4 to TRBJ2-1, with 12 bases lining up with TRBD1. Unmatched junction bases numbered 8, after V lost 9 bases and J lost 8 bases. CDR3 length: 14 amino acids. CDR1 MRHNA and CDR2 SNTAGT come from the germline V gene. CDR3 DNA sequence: TGTGCCAGTTCCCCGGGGACAGGGGGCTATGAGCAGTTCTTC. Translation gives CASSPGTGGYEQFF.

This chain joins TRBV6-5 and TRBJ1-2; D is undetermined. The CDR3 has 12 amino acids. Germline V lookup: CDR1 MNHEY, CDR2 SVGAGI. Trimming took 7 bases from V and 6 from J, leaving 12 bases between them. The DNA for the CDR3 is TGTGCCAGCACCTCGCGTGCGAATGGCTACACCTTC. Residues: CASTSRANGYTF.

CDR3: CASSPRPRGLNYGYTF. CDR3 coding DNA: TGTGCCAGTAGTCCACGCCCCCGGGGTTTGAACTATGGCTACACCTTC. V and J are TRBV19 and TRBJ1-2; D gene unclear. Germline CDR1 and CDR2: LNHDA and SQIVND (reference sequence). CDR3 length equals 16 residues. V lost 5 bases to trimming and J lost 2 bases, with 18 bases between them.

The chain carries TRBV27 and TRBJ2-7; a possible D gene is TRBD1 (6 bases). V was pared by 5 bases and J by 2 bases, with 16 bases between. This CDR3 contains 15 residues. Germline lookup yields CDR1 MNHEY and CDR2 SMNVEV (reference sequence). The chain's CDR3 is CASSIRQAITYEQYF. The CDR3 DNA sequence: TGTGCCAGCAGTATACGACAGGCGATAACCTACGAGCAGTACTTC.

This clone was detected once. The CDR3 DNA is TGTGCCAGCACCCCGGACAGGAGTCGGTACGAGCAGTACTTC. This sequence encodes CASTPDRSRYEQYF. This chain connects TRBV6-5 to TRBJ2-7; TRBD1 agrees at 7 bases. V dropped 7 bases and J dropped 4; count of bases not matched to a gene: 10. This CDR3 comprises 14 residues. CDR1 MNHEY and CDR2 SVGAGI come from the germline V gene.

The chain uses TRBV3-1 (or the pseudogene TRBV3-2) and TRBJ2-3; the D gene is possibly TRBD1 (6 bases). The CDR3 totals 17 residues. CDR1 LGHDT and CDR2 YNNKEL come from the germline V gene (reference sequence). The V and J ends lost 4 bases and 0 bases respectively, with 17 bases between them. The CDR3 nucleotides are TGTGCCAGCAGCCTTCCTAGGGGCACAGGGAGCACAGATACGCAGTATTTT. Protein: CASSLPRGTGSTDTQYF.

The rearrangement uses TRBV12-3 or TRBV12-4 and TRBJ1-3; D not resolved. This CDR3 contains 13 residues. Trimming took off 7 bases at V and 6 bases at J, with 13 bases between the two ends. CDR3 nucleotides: TGTGCCAGCACCCACTTGAGAGAAAACACCATATATTTT. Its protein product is CASTHLRENTIYF.

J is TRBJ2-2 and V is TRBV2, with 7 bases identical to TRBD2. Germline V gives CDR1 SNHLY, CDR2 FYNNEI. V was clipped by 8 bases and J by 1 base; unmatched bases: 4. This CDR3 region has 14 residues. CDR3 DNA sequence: TGTGCCAGCGGGGGGGATCGGAACACCGGGGAGCTGTTTTTT. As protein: CASGGDRNTGELFF.

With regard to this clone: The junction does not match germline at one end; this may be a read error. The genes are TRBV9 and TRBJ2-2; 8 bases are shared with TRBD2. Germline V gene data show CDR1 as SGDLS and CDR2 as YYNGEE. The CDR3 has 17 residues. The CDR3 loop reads CASSVGVAGWNAGELFF. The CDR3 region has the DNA TGTGCCAGCAGCGTAGGGGTAGCGGGATGGAACGCCGGGGAGCTGTTTTTT. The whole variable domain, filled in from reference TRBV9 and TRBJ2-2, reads DSGVTQTPKHLITATGQRVTLRCSPRSGDLSVYWYQQSLDQGLQFLIQYYNGEERAKGNILERFSAQQFPDLHSELNLSSLELGDSALYFCASSVGVAGWNAGELFFGEGSRLTVL.

CDR3 DNA sequence: TGTGCCAGCAGCTGGAGTCCGACTAGCGGGGGAGGAAAGCTGTTTTTT. Protein product: CASSWSPTSGGGKLFF. The chain employs TRBV5-6 and TRBJ2-2; 12 bases match TRBD2. Germline values: CDR1 SGHDT, CDR2 YYEEEE. With V trimmed by 3 bases and J by 12 bases, 12 bases remained unmatched. CDR3 length: 16 residues.

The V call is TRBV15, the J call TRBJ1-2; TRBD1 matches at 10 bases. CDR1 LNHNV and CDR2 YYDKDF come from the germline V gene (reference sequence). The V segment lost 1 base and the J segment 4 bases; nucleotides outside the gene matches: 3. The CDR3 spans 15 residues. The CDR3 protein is CATSRVRTGGYGYTF. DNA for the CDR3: TGTGCCACCAGCAGAGTCCGGACAGGGGGCTATGGCTACACCTTC. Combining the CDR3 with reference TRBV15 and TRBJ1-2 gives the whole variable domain DAMVIQNPRYQVTQFGKPVTLSCSQTLNHNVMYWYQQKSSQAPKLLFHYYDKDFNNEADTPDNFQSRRPNTSFCFLDIRSPGLGDTAMYLCATSRVRTGGYGYTFGSGTRLTVV.

Here the CDR3 DNA reads TGTGCCAGCAGCCCGATCGGGACAGGCTACGAGCAGTACTTC. It encodes CASSPIGTGYEQYF. The rearrangement uses TRBV5-5 and TRBJ2-7; TRBD1 matches 8 bases. The CDR3 has 14 amino acids. Germline lookup yields CDR1 SGHKS and CDR2 YYEKEE (reference sequence). V lost 4 bases and J lost 3; bases outside the gene matches: 6. Variable domain in full (rest from reference TRBV5-5 and TRBJ2-7): DAGVTQSPTHLIKTRGQQVTLRCSPISGHKSVSWYQQVLGQGPQFIFQYYEKEERGRGNFPDRFSARQFPNYSSELNVNALLLGDSALYLCASSPIGTGYEQYFGPGTRLTVT.

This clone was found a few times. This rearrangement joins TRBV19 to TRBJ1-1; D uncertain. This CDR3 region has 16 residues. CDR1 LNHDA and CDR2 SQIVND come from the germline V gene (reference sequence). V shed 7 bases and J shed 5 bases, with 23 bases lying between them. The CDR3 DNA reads TGTGCCAGTAAGGCCCCCGGGGAGTCGGGTGGAACTGAAGCTTTCTTT. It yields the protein CASKAPGESGGTEAFF.

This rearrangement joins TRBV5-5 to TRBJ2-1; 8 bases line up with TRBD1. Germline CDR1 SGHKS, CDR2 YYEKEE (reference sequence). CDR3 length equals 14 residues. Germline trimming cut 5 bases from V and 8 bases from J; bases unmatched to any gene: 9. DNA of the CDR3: TGTGCCAGCAGAGCGGACAGGGTCTGGTATGAGCAGTTCTTC. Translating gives CASRADRVWYEQFF. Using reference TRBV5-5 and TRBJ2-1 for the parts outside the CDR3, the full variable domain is DAGVTQSPTHLIKTRGQQVTLRCSPISGHKSVSWYQQVLGQGPQFIFQYYEKEERGRGNFPDRFSARQFPNYSSELNVNALLLGDSALYLCASRADRVWYEQFFGPGTRLTVL.